Listed below are T cell receptor beta chains from one sample, sequenced in a study of OX40 agonist ivuxolimab in advanced cancers. Some clones are missing from TCRdb's copy, which holds only in-frame ones; the method was immunoSEQ multiplex PCR. The repertoire holds 65,000 to 95,000 clones, with roughly 90% as singletons. Sequences were derived from CD4+ or CD8+ T cells sorted from blood, sampled in a trial of the OX40 agonist ivuxolimab. The origin of the receptors is an adult with an advanced solid tumor such as melanoma, head and neck, liver or kidney cancer. Each CDR3 is given with its conserved first and last residue. D genes are given only for firm matches. Not all rows give a size; the values are once, few, many and, for expanded clones, a class.

clone_size d_call j_call v_call cdr3_nt cdr3_aa
- - TRBJ2-5 TRBV9 TGTGCCAGCAGCGTAGATCCGGGGCAGCGCGGAGAGACCCAGTACTTC CASSVDPGQRGETQYF
- - TRBJ2-2 TRBV14 TGTGCCAGCAGCCCTCGACTAGTGGGAGCCGGGGAGCTGTTTTTT CASSPRLVGAGELFF
- TRBD1 TRBJ1-2 TRBV6-5 TGTGCCAGCACCCGGGGCAGGGGGTGGGATGGCTACACCTTC CASTRGRGWDGYTF
- TRBD1 TRBJ1-1 TRBV25-1 TGTGCCAGCAGTGTATCAGGGGGGGACACTGAAGCTTTCTTT CASSVSGGDTEAFF
- TRBD1 TRBJ2-7 TRBV5-1 TGCGCCAGCAGCTTCGGACAGGCCTCCTACGAGCAGTACTTC CASSFGQASYEQYF
- - TRBJ2-5 TRBV5-1 TGCGCCAGCAGCTTCCCCTCTCAAGAGACCCAGTACTTC CASSFPSQETQYF
- - TRBJ1-2 TRBV9 TGTGCCAGCAGCGTCAGCCGTTATGGCTACACCTTC CASSVSRYGYTF
once TRBD1 TRBJ2-7 TRBV7-2 TGTGCCAGCAGTACGGGGACAGGGAGCTCCTACGAGCAGTACTTC CASSTGTGSSYEQYF
- - TRBJ2-1 TRBV9 TGTGCCAGTGCGCTTACGGGAGCCGGCAATGAGCAGTTCTTC CASALTGAGNEQFF
- - TRBJ2-3 TRBV13 TGTGCCAGCAGCCATAACCCTGGGACCCCACGGGGAGATACGCAGTATTTT CASSHNPGTPRGDTQYF
- TRBD1 TRBJ1-2 TRBV27 TGTGCCAGCAGTTGGGACAGGACCCACTATGGCTACACCTTC CASSWDRTHYGYTF
- TRBD1 TRBJ2-3 TRBV7-2 TGTGCCAGCAGCTGGGGCGACAGGGGAGGAACGGATACGCAGTATTTT CASSWGDRGGTDTQYF